The sequence of this T cell receptor (beta chain) was determined in a study of immune heterogeneity within non-small cell lung tumors. Looking at the study overall: It was found that the tumors were several squamous cell carcinomas, around 11 non-squamous carcinomas and 1 not otherwise specified. Study-wide findings and caveats: Both recurring identical dominant CDR3 beta clonotypes and site-unique high-frequency clones were observed across tumor sites within a patient.

This clonotype was detected ten times or more. As yet, its antigen is unknown. CDR1 and CDR2 (germline): SGHVS, FNYEAQ. Trimming removed 1 base at V and 8 bases at J, with 14 bases between. The CDR3 spans 15 residues. TCR beta CDR3 amplification used multiplex PCR with 32 V and 13 J primers. MiXCR was run by TCRdb on the multiplex PCR reads, yielding one entry per CDR3 protein. The profile shows 13,000 or so distinct CDR3 sequences, about 25% of them singletons. Genomic DNA from bulk tumor acted as the template, and about 550 ng was loaded per sample. While surgery was under way, several biopsies spaced far apart were taken per primary tumor. Patients went through curative surgery, and their non-small cell lung cancer was untreated and newly diagnosed. Patients newly diagnosed with non-small cell lung cancer and having curative-intent surgery served as donors.

The sequenced sample consisted of lung tumor tissue. J is TRBJ1-4 and V is TRBV7-6, with D tentatively TRBD1 (5 bases). This receptor was identified in a man between 45 and 60 years old with non-small cell lung cancer. The CDR3 region is CASSLDSRVGEKLFF. As DNA, the CDR3 is TGTGCCAGCAGCTTAGATAGCAGGGTGGGCGAAAAACTGTTTTTT.